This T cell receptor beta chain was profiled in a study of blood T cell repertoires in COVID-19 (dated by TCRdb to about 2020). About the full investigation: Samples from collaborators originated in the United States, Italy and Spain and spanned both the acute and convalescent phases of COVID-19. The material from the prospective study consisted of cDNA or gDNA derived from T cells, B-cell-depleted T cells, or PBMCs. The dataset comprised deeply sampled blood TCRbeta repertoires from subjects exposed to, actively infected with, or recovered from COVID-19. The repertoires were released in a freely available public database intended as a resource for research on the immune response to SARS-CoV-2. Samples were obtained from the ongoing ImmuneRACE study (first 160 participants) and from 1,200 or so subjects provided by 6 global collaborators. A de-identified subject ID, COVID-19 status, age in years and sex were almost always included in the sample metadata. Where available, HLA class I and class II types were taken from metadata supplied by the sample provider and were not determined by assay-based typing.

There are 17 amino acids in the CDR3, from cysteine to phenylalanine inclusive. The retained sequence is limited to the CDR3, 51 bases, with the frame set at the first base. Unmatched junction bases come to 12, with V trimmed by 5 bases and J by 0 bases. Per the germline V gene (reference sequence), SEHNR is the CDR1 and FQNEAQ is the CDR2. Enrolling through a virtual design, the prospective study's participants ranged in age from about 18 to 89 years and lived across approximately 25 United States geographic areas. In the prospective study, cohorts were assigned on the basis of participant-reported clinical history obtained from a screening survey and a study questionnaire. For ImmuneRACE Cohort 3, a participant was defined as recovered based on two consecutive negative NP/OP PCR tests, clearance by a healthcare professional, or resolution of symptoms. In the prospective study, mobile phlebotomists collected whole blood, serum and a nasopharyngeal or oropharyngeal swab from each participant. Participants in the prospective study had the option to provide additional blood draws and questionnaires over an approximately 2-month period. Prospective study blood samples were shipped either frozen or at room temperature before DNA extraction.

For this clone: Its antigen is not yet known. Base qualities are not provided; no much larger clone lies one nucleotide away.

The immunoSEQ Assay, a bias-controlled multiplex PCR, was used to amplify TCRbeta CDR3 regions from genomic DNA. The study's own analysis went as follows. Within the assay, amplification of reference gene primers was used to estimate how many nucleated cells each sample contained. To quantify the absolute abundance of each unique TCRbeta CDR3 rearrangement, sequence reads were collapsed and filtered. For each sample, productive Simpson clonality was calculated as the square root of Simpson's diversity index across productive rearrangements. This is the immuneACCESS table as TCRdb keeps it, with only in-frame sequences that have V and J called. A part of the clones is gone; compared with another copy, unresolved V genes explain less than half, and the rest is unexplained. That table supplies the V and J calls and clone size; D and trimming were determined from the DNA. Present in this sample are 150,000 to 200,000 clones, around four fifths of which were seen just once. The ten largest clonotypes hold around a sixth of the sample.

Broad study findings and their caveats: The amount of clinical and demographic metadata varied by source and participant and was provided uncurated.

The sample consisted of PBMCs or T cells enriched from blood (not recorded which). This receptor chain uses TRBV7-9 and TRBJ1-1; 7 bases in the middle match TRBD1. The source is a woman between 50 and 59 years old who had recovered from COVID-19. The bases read TGTGCCAGCAGCCCCCAGAATGGAGGGGGCTTGAACACTGAAGCTTTCTTT. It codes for CASSPQNGGGLNTEAFF.